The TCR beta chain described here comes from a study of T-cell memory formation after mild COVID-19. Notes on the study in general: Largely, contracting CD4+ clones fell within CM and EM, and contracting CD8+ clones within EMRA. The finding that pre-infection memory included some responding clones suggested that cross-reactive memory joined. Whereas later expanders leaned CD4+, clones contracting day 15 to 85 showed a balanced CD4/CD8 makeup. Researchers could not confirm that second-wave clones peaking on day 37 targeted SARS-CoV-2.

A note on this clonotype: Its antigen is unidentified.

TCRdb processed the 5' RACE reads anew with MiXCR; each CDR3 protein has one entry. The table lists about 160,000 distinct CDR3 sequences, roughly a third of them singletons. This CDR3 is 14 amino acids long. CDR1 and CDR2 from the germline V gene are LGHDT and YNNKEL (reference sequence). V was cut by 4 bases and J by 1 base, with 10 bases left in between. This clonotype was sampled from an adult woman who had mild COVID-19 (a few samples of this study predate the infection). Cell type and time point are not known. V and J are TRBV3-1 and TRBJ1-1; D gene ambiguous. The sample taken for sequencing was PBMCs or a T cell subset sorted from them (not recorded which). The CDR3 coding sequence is TGTGCCAGCAGCCTCTGGGCCGAGAACACTGAAGCTTTCTTT. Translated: CASSLWAENTEAFF.